This TCR beta chain was found in a study of shared clonotypes between healthy human individuals. Naive CD8 cells were CD45RO-negative, positively selected for CCR7, excluding terminally differentiated effector memory CD45RA+ cells. The CDR3 is 14 amino acids. In germline, CDR1 is MNHNS, CDR2 SASEGT. V was clipped by 1 base and J by 4 bases; unmatched bases: 4. Broader study findings: The genetic and exposure-history diversity represented was limited by few donors. Sequencing depth was expected to affect clonotype sharing among donors.

A remark on this clone: Its antigen is as yet unknown. Other DNA sequences in the same sample also yield this CDR3.

Running of the assay took place at deep level. Assay used: immunoSEQ multiplex PCR; TCRdb lists only in-frame clones, some missing. The table shows about 2.1 million clones, with 85% to 95% occurring only once. The clonotype originates from a man aged 18 to 29 in good health. Some clones in this sample may be carry-over from other donors' samples. The chain recombines TRBV6-1 with TRBJ2-7, with TRBD2 matching 7 bases. What was sequenced was naive CD8+ T cells from PBMCs. CDR3 residues: CASSEGLASYEQYF. CDR3 nucleotides: TGTGCCAGCAGTGAAGGACTAGCTAGTTACGAGCAGTACTTC.